A single sample gave rise to the 25 T cell receptor beta chains below, sequenced in a study of blood T cell repertoires in COVID-19. Using immunoSEQ multiplex PCR, the repertoire was profiled, and TCRdb retains in-frame clones only, with some absent. The top ten clones hold approximately 2% of a sample with around 220,000 clones, about 90% of them seen once. Sequencing was carried out using PBMCs or T cells enriched from blood (not recorded which). The source is a woman aged 18-30 years who had recovered from COVID-19.

CDR3 residues: CASSGQWNTEAFF. CDR3 bases: TGTGCCAGCAGCGGACAGTGGAACACTGAAGCTTTCTTT. The chain links TRBV12-3 or TRBV12-4 to TRBJ1-1; D might be TRBD1 (6 bases). The CDR3 totals 13 residues. Between the trimmed V and J ends, which lost 6 bases and 1 base, there was a span of 9 bases.

The J gene is TRBJ1-2, the V gene TRBV7-3, with D unclear. This CDR3 is built from 13 residues. Germline CDR1 reads SGHTA; CDR2 reads FQGTGA. With 0 bases removed from V and 5 bases from J, the gap between germline ends came to 7 bases. The CDR3 loop is CASSLTFGYGYTF. DNA for the CDR3: TGTGCCAGCAGCTTAACGTTCGGGTATGGCTACACCTTC.

The rearrangement joins TRBV6-5 to TRBJ1-5, with no clear D. The CDR3 is 14 amino acids. Deletions cut 7 bases from V and 2 bases from J, with 12 bases between. Looked up from germline, CDR1 is MNHEY and CDR2 is SVGAGI. As DNA, the CDR3 is TGTGCCAGCAATGGGAGGGCCGGCAATCAGCCCCAGCATTTT. This gives the protein CASNGRAGNQPQHF.

V usage is TRBV2 and J usage is TRBJ2-5, with 7 bases lining up with TRBD1. Germline CDR1 and CDR2: SNHLY and FYNNEI. CDR3 length: 15 residues. V lost 6 bases, J lost 0 bases, and 7 bases stayed unmatched. In DNA, the CDR3 is TGTGCCAGCAGGCTGCGGACAGGATACCAAGAGACCCAGTACTTC. It yields the protein CASRLRTGYQETQYF. Drawing the rest from reference TRBV2 and TRBJ2-5, the complete variable domain is EPEVTQTPSHQVTQMGQEVILRCVPISNHLYFYWYRQILGQKVEFLVSFYNNEISEKSEIFDDQFSVERPDGSNFTLKIRSTKLEDSAMYFCASRLRTGYQETQYFGPGTRLLVL.

The V gene is TRBV6-5, the J gene TRBJ1-2; D possibly corresponds to TRBD1 (5 bases). V was clipped by 6 bases and J by 4 bases, with 15 bases between them. Germline V gene data show CDR1 as MNHEY and CDR2 as SVGAGI. This CDR3 has 14 residues. CDR3 region: CASSPKQVSYGYTF. The CDR3 DNA reads as TGTGCCAGCAGCCCAAAACAGGTCTCCTATGGCTACACCTTC.

The chain uses TRBV6-1 and TRBJ1-2, with unresolved D. Trimming stripped 0 bases from V and 4 bases from J, with 3 bases between. The germline V gene has CDR1 MNHNS and CDR2 SASEGT. The CDR3 covers 12 residues. CDR3 in DNA: TGTGCCAGCAGTGAAGCTATCTATGGCTACACCTTC. Its translation is CASSEAIYGYTF.

The CDR3 coding sequence is TGCGCCAGCAGCTCGGCCGGGACAGATGCCTACTACGAGCAGTACTTC. Translating it yields CASSSAGTDAYYEQYF. The gene calls are TRBV5-1 and TRBJ2-7, with TRBD1 matching over 7 bases. V shed 3 bases and J 3 bases; nucleotides not matched to a gene: 12. In germline, CDR1 is SGHRS, CDR2 YFSETQ. This CDR3 comprises 16 residues.

V is TRBV10-3 and J is TRBJ2-7, with D perhaps matching TRBD2 (5 bases). The germline V gene encodes CDR1 ENHRY and CDR2 SYGVKD. Trimming took off 5 bases at V and 3 bases at J, with 17 bases between the two ends. The CDR3 loop spans 15 amino acids. The CDR3 sequence is CAISPSTYGSYEQYF. CDR3 sequence (DNA): TGTGCCATCAGTCCCTCAACTTATGGGAGCTACGAGCAGTACTTC.

The chain is built from TRBV7-9 and TRBJ2-7; TRBD1 matches at 9 bases. From germline, CDR1 is SEHNR and CDR2 FQNEAQ (reference sequence). Germline trimming cut 4 bases from V and 6 bases from J; bases unmatched to any gene: 13. CDR3 length: 16 amino acids. Here the CDR3 DNA reads TGTGCCAGCAGCTCCGAAATCGGTCGGGACAGGGTCGAGCAGTACTTC. Translation: CASSSEIGRDRVEQYF.

The chain joins TRBV5-1 to TRBJ2-1, with 9 bases that match TRBD2. V lost 3 bases, J lost 4 bases, and 2 bases stayed unmatched. Germline CDR1 SGHRS, CDR2 YFSETQ. There are 14 residues in the CDR3. The CDR3 sequence is CASSWGLAYNEQFF. In DNA, the CDR3 is TGCGCCAGCAGCTGGGGACTAGCTTACAATGAGCAGTTCTTC.

The J gene is TRBJ2-1, the V gene TRBV11-2; 14 bases agree with TRBD2. CDR1 and CDR2 from the germline V gene are SGHAT and FQNNGV. This CDR3 spans 18 amino acids. V lost 6 bases and J lost 0; bases outside the gene matches: 7. As DNA, the CDR3 is TGTGCCAGCAGGACCACGACTAGCGGGAGGGGCTCCTACAATGAGCAGTTCTTC. Residues: CASRTTTSGRGSYNEQFF.

This clone is a singleton in its sample. V usage is TRBV27 and J usage is TRBJ1-5, with unresolved D. Trimming pared 8 bases from V and 3 bases from J, leaving 11 bases between. Looked up from germline, CDR1 is MNHEY and CDR2 is SMNVEV (reference sequence). The length of the CDR3 is 13 residues. CDR3: CASGPGINQPQHF. The CDR3, as DNA: TGTGCCAGCGGCCCCGGGATCAATCAGCCCCAGCATTTT.

This chain connects TRBV2 to TRBJ2-3, with unresolved D. The germline gives CDR1 SNHLY, CDR2 FYNNEI. Trimming pared 6 bases from V and 4 bases from J, leaving 14 bases between. This CDR3 is built from 14 residues. For the CDR3, the DNA is TGTGCCAGCAGCCTGTCCCTCACGGCAGATACGCAGTATTTT. This sequence encodes CASSLSLTADTQYF.

The chain carries TRBV9 and TRBJ2-1; 11 bases agree with TRBD2. Per the germline V gene, CDR1 is SGDLS and CDR2 is YYNGEE. The CDR3 totals 16 residues. With V trimmed by 0 bases and J by 4 bases, 3 bases remained unmatched. CDR3 DNA: TGTGCCAGCAGCGTAGGGACTAGCGGGTTATACAATGAGCAGTTCTTC. Protein product: CASSVGTSGLYNEQFF.

The chain is built from TRBV4-3 and TRBJ2-3; the D is unclear. This CDR3 has 12 residues. Per germline, CDR1 LGHNA and CDR2 YSLEER. Trimming cost V 2 bases and J 10 bases, with 10 bases left between them. The CDR3 loop is CASSQSSGPQYF. CDR3 nucleotides: TGCGCCAGCAGCCAAAGTTCTGGGCCGCAGTATTTT.

V usage is TRBV2 and J usage is TRBJ1-4, with D tentatively TRBD1 (6 bases). Trimming removed 6 bases from V and 10 bases from J, with 18 bases in between. There are 14 residues in the CDR3. Germline CDR1 SNHLY, CDR2 FYNNEI. CDR3 loop: CASRTQGGDGKLFF. The CDR3 DNA is TGTGCCAGCAGGACTCAAGGGGGGGACGGAAAACTGTTTTTT.

This clone was counted once. The chain uses TRBV27 and TRBJ2-5; possible D gene TRBD2, 6 bases. The CDR3 loop spans 14 amino acids. Germline CDR1 and CDR2: MNHEY and SMNVEV (reference sequence). The V gene lost 7 bases and the J gene lost 2 bases, with 14 bases spanning the gap. CDR3 protein: CASTPEAGQETQYF. CDR3 DNA: TGTGCCAGCACCCCCGAGGCGGGGCAAGAGACCCAGTACTTC.

The chain carries TRBV4-1 and TRBJ2-2; 9 bases are a match to TRBD2. V was pared by 4 bases and J by 7 bases, with 10 bases of the junction left unmatched. CDR1 MGHRA and CDR2 YSYEKL come from the germline V gene. The CDR3 is made up of 16 amino acids. The CDR3 region has the DNA TGCGCCAGCAGCCTAAGCGGGCGGGGGGGCAGCGGGGAGCTGTTTTTT. Protein product: CASSLSGRGGSGELFF.

The CDR3 protein is CSVDVRLREGYTF. In DNA, the CDR3 is TGCAGCGTTGATGTGCGACTAAGGGAAGGCTACACCTTC. V gene TRBV29-1 combines with J gene TRBJ1-2; no clear D. With 3 bases removed from V and 8 bases from J, the gap between germline ends came to 16 bases. Germline V CDR1 and CDR2: SQVTM, ANQGSEA. The length of the CDR3 is 13 residues.

The V and J genes are TRBV29-1 and TRBJ2-7; TRBD1 aligns across 9 bases. The CDR3 loop spans 14 amino acids. Germline-derived CDR1 and CDR2 are SQVTM and ANQGSEA. J gave up 6 bases and V 7 bases, and 13 bases lay outside the gene matches. The CDR3 coding sequence is TGCAGCGCTGCCACAGGGGGCGGGTCAGTCGAGCAGTACTTC. This codes for CSAATGGGSVEQYF.

The CDR3 sequence is CASSSAQGYYYGYTF. The CDR3, as DNA: TGCGCCAGCAGCTCCGCTCAGGGATACTACTATGGCTACACCTTC. The rearrangement links TRBV5-1 to TRBJ1-2; a weak D match, TRBD1 (5 bases). Trimming pared 3 bases from V and 3 bases from J, leaving 15 bases between. CDR3 size: 15 residues. Per the germline V gene, CDR1 is SGHRS and CDR2 is YFSETQ.

The chain employs TRBV15 and TRBJ2-3; the D gene is possibly TRBD2 (5 bases). Germline CDR1 LNHNV, CDR2 YYDKDF (reference sequence). Trimming shortened V by 0 bases and J by 0 bases, and 7 bases separated the two germline ends. CDR3 length equals 15 residues. The CDR3 DNA reads TGTGCCACCAGCAGAGATCGCGGGAGCACAGATACGCAGTATTTT. Translating it yields CATSRDRGSTDTQYF.

The rearrangement links TRBV12-3 or TRBV12-4 to TRBJ1-4, with D tentatively TRBD1 (6 bases). This CDR3 has 13 residues. The V end lost 6 bases, the J end lost 10 bases, and 15 bases lay between the germline ends. In nucleotides, the CDR3 is TGTGCCAGCAGCCTAGGGGGGGGCGCAAAACTGTTTTTT. The encoded protein is CASSLGGGAKLFF.

The rearrangement links TRBV5-1 to TRBJ2-2, with D possibly TRBD1 on 6 matching bases. The CDR3 totals 16 residues. V was trimmed by 0 bases and J by 4 bases, leaving 13 bases between them. In germline, CDR1 is SGHRS, CDR2 YFSETQ. The CDR3 DNA reads TGCGCCAGCAGCTTGGGCCAGGGGCGGCGCACCGGGGAGCTGTTTTTT. Translating it yields CASSLGQGRRTGELFF. Using reference TRBV5-1 and TRBJ2-2 for the parts outside the CDR3, the full variable domain is KAGVTQTPRYLIKTRGQQVTLSCSPISGHRSVSWYQQTPGQGLQFLFEYFSETQRNKGNFPGRFSGRQFSNSRSEMNVSTLELGDSALYLCASSLGQGRRTGELFFGEGSRLTVL.

The chain links TRBV5-3 to TRBJ1-1; TRBD1 might be the D (5 bases). TRBV5-3 is known as an ORF, though its function is uncertain. With 2 bases removed from V and 7 bases from J, the gap between germline ends came to 15 bases. This CDR3 contains 14 residues. CDR3 nucleotides: TGTGCCAGAAGCTTTCCCGGCAGGGAGGGTGAAGCTTTCTTT. As protein: CARSFPGREGEAFF.